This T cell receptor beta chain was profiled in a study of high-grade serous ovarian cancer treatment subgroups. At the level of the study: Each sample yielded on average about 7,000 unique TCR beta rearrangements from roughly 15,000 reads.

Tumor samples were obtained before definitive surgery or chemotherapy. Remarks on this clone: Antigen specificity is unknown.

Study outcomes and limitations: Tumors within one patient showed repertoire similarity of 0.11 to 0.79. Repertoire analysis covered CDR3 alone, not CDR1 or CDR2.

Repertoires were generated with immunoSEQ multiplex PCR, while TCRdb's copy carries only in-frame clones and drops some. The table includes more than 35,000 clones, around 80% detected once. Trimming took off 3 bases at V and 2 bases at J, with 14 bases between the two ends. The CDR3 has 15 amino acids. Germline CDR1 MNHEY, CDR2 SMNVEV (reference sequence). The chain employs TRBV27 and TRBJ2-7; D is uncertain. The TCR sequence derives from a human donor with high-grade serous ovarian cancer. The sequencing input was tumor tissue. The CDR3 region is CASSFRDRPTYEQYF. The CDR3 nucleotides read TGTGCCAGCAGTTTTCGCGATCGCCCGACCTACGAGCAGTACTTC.